This entry describes one T cell receptor (beta chain). The data stem from a study of blood T cell repertoires in COVID-19. About the study: Samples representing acute and convalescent COVID-19 were sourced from the United States, Italy and Spain. Sources were T cells, B-cell-depleted T cells, or PBMCs; the material itself was cDNA or gDNA.

V lost 0 bases to trimming and J lost 4 bases, with 6 bases between them. Germline V lookup: CDR1 GTSNPN, CDR2 SVGIG (reference sequence). The length of the CDR3 is 13 residues. In the source study's methods: Amplification of reference gene primers was used by the study to estimate nucleated cell counts. The repertoire was sequenced with immunoSEQ multiplex PCR; TCRdb's copy has only in-frame clones and lacks some. The V and J calls and clone size come from that table; D and trimming were worked out from the DNA. The table lists about 440,000 clones, roughly 90% of them singletons. This rearrangement joins TRBV30 to TRBJ2-2; D is undetermined. The sequenced sample was peripheral blood. This TCR was recovered from a woman in her thirties with acute or convalescent COVID-19. The CDR3 sequence is CAWSVLLTGELFF. CDR3 DNA: TGTGCCTGGAGTGTACTACTCACCGGGGAGCTGTTTTTT.